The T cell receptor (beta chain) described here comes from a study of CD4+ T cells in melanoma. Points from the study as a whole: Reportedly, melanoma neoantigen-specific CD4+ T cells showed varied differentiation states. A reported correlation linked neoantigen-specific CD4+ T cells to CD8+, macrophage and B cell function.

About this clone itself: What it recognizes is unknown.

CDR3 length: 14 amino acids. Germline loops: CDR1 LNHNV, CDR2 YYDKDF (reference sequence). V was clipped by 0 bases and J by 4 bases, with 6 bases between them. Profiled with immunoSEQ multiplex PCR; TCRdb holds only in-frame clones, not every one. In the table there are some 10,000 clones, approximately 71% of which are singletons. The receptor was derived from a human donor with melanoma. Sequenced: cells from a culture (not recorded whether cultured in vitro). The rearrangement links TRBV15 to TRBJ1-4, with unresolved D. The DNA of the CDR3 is TGTGCCACCAGCAGAGAGAGCCATAATGAAAAACTGTTTTTT. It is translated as CATSRESHNEKLFF.